These 18 T cell receptor beta chains came from one sample sequenced in a study of radiation and T cells in renal cell carcinoma. This table comes from immunoSEQ multiplex PCR, and its TCRdb copy is limited to in-frame clones, with some not included. The data show about 24,000 clones, 40% to 55% seen once. Stated treatment: 15 Gy SBRT to primary tumor, nephrectomy 4 weeks later. Source: tumor tissue, taken from a patient whose treatment included radiotherapy and nephrectomy. The receptors originated from a woman between 50 and 59 years old with renal cell carcinoma.

This sequence joins TRBV6-1 and TRBJ2-2; TRBD1 matches at 8 bases. This CDR3 has 15 residues. J gave up 6 bases and V 5 bases, and 8 bases lay outside the gene matches. Germline assignment: CDR1 MNHNS and CDR2 SASEGT. CDR3 in amino acids: CASSRETGDAGELFF. CDR3 coding DNA: TGTGCCAGCAGTAGAGAGACAGGGGACGCCGGGGAGCTGTTTTTT.

This chain joins TRBV29-1 and TRBJ1-4; possible D gene TRBD1, 6 bases. CDR3 length equals 14 residues. V lost 6 bases and J lost 5, with 16 bases in between. CDR1 and CDR2 from the germline V gene are SQVTM and ANQGSEA. The CDR3 loop is CSVGKGQPNEKLFF. The CDR3 bases are TGCAGCGTCGGCAAAGGACAGCCGAATGAAAAACTGTTTTTT.

This clone appeared a few times. The junction and the germline gene differ at one end; a read error may be behind it. V gene TRBV6-5 combines with J gene TRBJ1-5, with D perhaps TRBD1 (6 bases). Germline V lookup: CDR1 MNHEY, CDR2 SVGAGI. There are 16 residues in the CDR3. CDR3 sequence: CASSNSGYRDNQPQHF. CDR3 DNA: TGTGCCAGCAGTAACTCAGGATACAGGGACAATCAGCCCCAGCATTTT.

J is TRBJ1-1 and V is TRBV5-8; D gene uncertain. This CDR3 has 15 amino acids. The V end was cut by 4 bases, the J end by 0 bases, with 13 bases between. CDR1 and CDR2 (germline): SGHTS, YDEGEE. The CDR3 protein is CASSPTATVNTEAFF. The CDR3 DNA sequence: TGTGCCAGCAGCCCGACCGCTACTGTGAACACTGAAGCTTTCTTT.

This clone was observed at least ten times. The V and J genes are TRBV5-5 and TRBJ1-6; 7 nucleotides align to TRBD1. CDR1 is SGHKS and CDR2 is YYEKEE in the germline V gene (reference sequence). V gave up 3 bases and J gave up 6 bases; unmatched junction bases: 0. CDR3 length equals 13 residues. DNA of the CDR3: TGTGCCAGCAGCTGGGACAGTAATTCACCCCTCCACTTT. Amino acid sequence: CASSWDSNSPLHF.

This clone occurred many times. The chain combines TRBV6-4 with TRBJ2-1; 9 bases agree with TRBD1. The J segment lost 9 bases and the V segment lost 4 bases, leaving 10 bases of the junction unmatched. Per the germline V gene, CDR1 is MRHNA and CDR2 is SNTAGT. CDR3 length: 15 amino acids. The CDR3 loop reads CASSARRGQGSEQFF. The CDR3 DNA follows: TGTGCCAGCAGTGCCCGTCGGGGACAGGGAAGTGAGCAGTTCTTC.

This clone was recorded only once. The chain's CDR3 is CSVELGTDTQYF. The CDR3 DNA sequence: TGCAGCGTTGAACTGGGCACAGATACGCAGTATTTT. V usage is TRBV29-1 and J usage is TRBJ2-3; D gene unclear. Germline V gene data show CDR1 as SQVTM and CDR2 as ANQGSEA. The CDR3 runs 12 residues. V lost 2 bases, J lost 1 base, and 4 bases lay in between.

This clone has more than one count but fewer than ten. This rearrangement joins TRBV5-4 to TRBJ1-2; TRBD1 agrees at 8 bases. Germline CDR1 reads SGHNT; CDR2 reads YYREEE (reference sequence). The CDR3 is 17 residues long. Trimming at V came to 2 bases and at J to 7 bases, leaving 16 bases not matched to a gene. CDR3 loop: CASSFRGTGGSVAGYTF. The CDR3, as DNA: TGTGCCAGCAGCTTTCGCGGTACAGGGGGTTCGGTGGCTGGCTACACCTTC.

This chain uses TRBV5-1 with TRBJ2-7; TRBD1 agrees at 7 bases. Germline values: CDR1 SGHRS, CDR2 YFSETQ. The CDR3 extends over 17 amino acids. The trim removed 0 bases at V and 2 bases at J, leaving 11 bases unmatched. CDR3 protein: CASSLARGTAGTYEQYF. Written as DNA, the CDR3 is TGCGCCAGCAGCTTGGCCAGGGGGACCGCAGGCACCTACGAGCAGTACTTC.

The rearrangement links TRBV7-2 to TRBJ2-7; 11 nucleotides line up with TRBD2. There are 19 residues in the CDR3. Trimming cost V 5 bases and J 0 bases; bases outside gene matches: 15. Germline V lookup: CDR1 SGHTA, CDR2 FQGNSA. In DNA, the CDR3 is TGTGCCAGCAGCACGAGAATGGCTAGCGGGGGGTTTAGCTCCTACGAGCAGTACTTC. Amino acids: CASSTRMASGGFSSYEQYF.

Remarks on this clone: With a far larger clone one base away, a read error is the likely cause. This chain connects TRBV1 to TRBJ1-1. TRBV1 is a recognized pseudogene. This CDR3 has 13 residues. CDR3 sequence: CTSSQVRGSEAFF. The CDR3 region has the DNA TGCACCAGCAGCCAAGTCAGAGGGAGTGAAGCTTTCTTT.

The chain is built from TRBV2 and TRBJ2-2; TRBD2 might be the D (6 bases). The CDR3 is 14 amino acids. Germline CDR1 SNHLY, CDR2 FYNNEI. The V end was cut by 7 bases, the J end by 2 bases, with 11 bases between. The CDR3 DNA reads as TGTGCCAGCATGCGGGAACATAACACCGGGGAGCTGTTTTTT. Translating gives CASMREHNTGELFF. The full variable domain, completed using reference TRBV2 and TRBJ2-2, is EPEVTQTPSHQVTQMGQEVILRCVPISNHLYFYWYRQILGQKVEFLVSFYNNEISEKSEIFDDQFSVERPDGSNFTLKIRSTKLEDSAMYFCASMREHNTGELFFGEGSRLTVL.

This chain links TRBV5-6 with TRBJ2-7; 9 bases match TRBD1. Per germline, CDR1 SGHDT and CDR2 YYEEEE. The CDR3 length is 16 residues. The junction had 7 bases not matched to a gene; V was cut back by 1 base and J by 2 bases. The CDR3 spells CASSLRQGGGTYEQYF. CDR3 DNA: TGTGCCAGCAGCTTGAGACAGGGGGGTGGAACCTACGAGCAGTACTTC.

V is TRBV19 and J is TRBJ2-5; possible D gene TRBD2, 6 bases. V lost 4 bases and J 1 base, leaving 10 bases between the germline ends. Germline CDR1 LNHDA, CDR2 SQIVND (reference sequence). The CDR3 has 14 amino acids. The CDR3 DNA follows: TGTGCCAGTAGTACCTTAGCGGTCCAAGAGACCCAGTACTTC. Protein: CASSTLAVQETQYF.

This clone was counted a few times. The V and J genes are TRBV7-2 and TRBJ1-3; D uncertain. Germline V gene data show CDR1 as SGHTA and CDR2 as FQGNSA. Trimming removed 2 bases at V and 0 bases at J, with 8 bases between. The CDR3 loop spans 15 amino acids. CDR3 coding DNA: TGTGCCAGCAGCTTAAACGGTAACTCTGGAAACACCATATATTTT. Protein sequence: CASSLNGNSGNTIYF.

The CDR3 DNA sequence: TGTGCCAGCAGCTTGGGCAGGGGAGTCTCCGAGCAGTACTTC. This translates into CASSLGRGVSEQYF. The V gene is TRBV5-6, the J gene TRBJ2-7; perhaps TRBD1 as D (6 bases). The CDR3 has 14 amino acids. Germline CDR1 and CDR2: SGHDT and YYEEEE. V dropped 0 bases and J dropped 6 bases, with 13 bases sitting between them.

J is TRBJ2-5 and V is TRBV11-3; D remains unclear. CDR1 is SGHNT and CDR2 is YENEEA in the germline V gene. V was cut by 5 bases and J by 5 bases, with 9 bases left in between. The CDR3 is made up of 12 amino acids. CDR3 DNA sequence: TGTGCCAGCAGCGTAAACGGCGAGACCCAGTACTTC. The encoded protein is CASSVNGETQYF.

In its sample, this clone was seen a few times. The identical CDR3 is also encoded by other nucleotide sequences in the sample. CDR3 bases: TGTGCCAGCAGCGTAGCTGAAGGGTGGGTCTATGGCTACACCTTC. Residues: CASSVAEGWVYGYTF. The chain is built from TRBV9 and TRBJ1-2; no clear D. Trimming removed 0 bases at V and 4 bases at J, with 13 bases between. Germline V lookup: CDR1 SGDLS, CDR2 YYNGEE. CDR3 size: 15 residues.